The 32 T cell receptor beta chains given below trace back to one sample, sequenced in a study of response to subunit inactivated influenza vaccine. TCRdb called the RT-PCR reads again in MiXCR, with one record for every CDR3 protein. The sample lists some 550,000 distinct CDR3 sequences, around 21% occurring once. This sample also belongs to another study, concerning T cells expressing NK-cell markers. That study reports: The authors generated TCR beta cDNA through 5'RACE template switching with UMIs.

This material consisted of CD4+ T cells sorted from PBMCs, taken about 12 days after vaccination. Receptors were obtained from a middle-aged man who received an inactivated influenza vaccine.

This clonotype showed up just a few times. V usage is TRBV20-1 and J usage is TRBJ2-5, with D possibly matching TRBD1 (5 bases). The CDR3 runs to 15 residues. Trimming pared 1 base from V and 6 bases from J, leaving 18 bases between. Germline V gene sequence: CDR1 DFQATT, CDR2 SNEGSKA (reference sequence). The CDR3 DNA is TGCAGTGCTAGAGCATCAGGGCAATCACTTCAGACCCAGTACTTC. It is translated as CSARASGQSLQTQYF.

V usage is TRBV20-1 and J usage is TRBJ2-7; D uncertain. The germline V gene encodes CDR1 DFQATT and CDR2 SNEGSKA (reference sequence). Trimming left V 6 bases short and J 0 bases short, with 15 bases between. The CDR3 is 14 residues long. CDR3 protein: CSALGVSDSYEQYF. The CDR3 DNA sequence: TGCAGTGCGCTGGGTGTGTCGGACTCCTACGAGCAGTACTTC.

The rearrangement joins TRBV6-2 or TRBV6-3 to TRBJ2-7; tentative D call: TRBD1 (5 bases). Germline lookup yields CDR1 MNHEY and CDR2 SVGEGT. The CDR3 has 15 amino acids. Trimming removed 8 bases from V and 2 bases from J, with 19 bases in between. DNA of the CDR3: TGTGCCAGCGCCATCATCTCGAAGGGGCCCTACGAGCAGTACTTC. Protein product: CASAIISKGPYEQYF.

This clonotype was detected once. This chain uses TRBV20-1 with TRBJ2-7; D is unclear. Germline-derived CDR1 and CDR2 are DFQATT and SNEGSKA (reference sequence). The length of the CDR3 is 13 residues. The ends were cut back, 0 bases at V and 0 bases at J, with 6 bases in the middle. CDR3 residues: CSARDMSSYEQYF. CDR3 sequence (DNA): TGCAGTGCTAGAGATATGTCCTCCTACGAGCAGTACTTC.

The table lists this clonotype with a few counts. The chain carries TRBV20-1 and TRBJ1-1; D might be TRBD1 (6 bases). Germline CDR1 and CDR2: DFQATT and SNEGSKA (reference sequence). The CDR3 runs to 15 residues. Trimming stripped 3 bases from V and 0 bases from J, with 14 bases between. As DNA, the CDR3 is TGCAGTGCTAGCAGGGGACCTCTCATGAACACTGAAGCTTTCTTT. It is translated as CSASRGPLMNTEAFF.

This clonotype has at least ten counts. The chain couples TRBV28 to TRBJ2-3; 14 nucleotides align to TRBD2. The CDR3 is made up of 14 amino acids. Germline values: CDR1 MDHEN, CDR2 SYDVKM. Unmatched junction bases numbered 3, after V lost 6 bases and J lost 7 bases. The chain's CDR3 is CASSRTSGRNTQYF. CDR3 bases: TGTGCCAGCAGCCGGACTAGCGGGAGGAATACGCAGTATTTT.

The rearrangement links TRBV5-1 to TRBJ2-3; D call uncertain. V lost 4 bases, J lost 2 bases, and 11 bases lay in between. Looked up from germline, CDR1 is SGHRS and CDR2 is YFSETQ. The CDR3 length is 14 residues. In nucleotides, the CDR3 is TGCGCCAGCAGCACCGGCGCCTACACAGATACGCAGTATTTT. It is translated as CASSTGAYTDTQYF.

This clonotype was picked up a small number of times. The chain employs TRBV25-1 and TRBJ2-5, with 9 bases that match TRBD1. This CDR3 is 15 amino acids long. Germline CDR1 is MGHDK and CDR2 is SYGVNS. The V gene end was trimmed by 3 bases and the J gene end by 3 bases; junction bases not matched to a gene: 5. CDR3 DNA: TGTGCCAGCAGTGAGACAGGGGGTTCGAAAGAGACCCAGTACTTC. Amino acid sequence: CASSETGGSKETQYF.

V usage is TRBV7-8 and J usage is TRBJ1-4, with TRBD1 matching 9 bases. Germline CDR1 and CDR2: SGHVS and FQNEAQ. The CDR3 extends over 18 amino acids. V lost 6 bases to trimming and J lost 1 base; unmatched junction nucleotides: 12. CDR3 amino acids: CASRRRQGVLRTNEKLFF. In nucleotides, the CDR3 is TGTGCCAGCAGACGCAGACAGGGGGTTTTAAGAACTAATGAAAAACTGTTTTTT.

The chain joins TRBV7-2 to TRBJ2-1, with 7 bases that match TRBD2. The junction had 6 bases not matched to a gene; V was cut back by 3 bases and J by 7 bases. The CDR3 totals 14 residues. Germline V CDR1 and CDR2: SGHTA, FQGNSA. The CDR3: CASSFSLAVNEQFF. Written as DNA, the CDR3 is TGTGCCAGCAGCTTTTCCCTAGCGGTGAATGAGCAGTTCTTC.

This clonotype showed up many times. V is TRBV5-1 and J is TRBJ2-6, with D perhaps assigned TRBD1 or TRBD2 (5 bases each). With 4 bases removed from V and 0 bases from J, the gap between germline ends came to 11 bases. CDR1 and CDR2 from the germline V gene are SGHRS and YFSETQ. This CDR3 has 16 residues. Here the CDR3 DNA reads TGCGCCAGCAGCCGGGACCCCGGCTCTGGGGCCAACGTCCTGACTTTC. It encodes CASSRDPGSGANVLTF.

This clonotype was seen only a few times. The gene calls are TRBV9 and TRBJ1-1, with D unresolved. Germline V CDR1 and CDR2: SGDLS, YYNGEE. Trimming cost V 0 bases and J 6 bases, with 9 bases left between them. CDR3 length equals 13 residues. The CDR3 loop reads CASSVEIGPEAFF. In DNA, the CDR3 is TGTGCCAGCAGCGTAGAAATCGGCCCTGAAGCTTTCTTT.

This clonotype has just a few counts. The chain has TRBV28 and TRBJ1-2, with TRBD1 matching 11 bases. After removal of 5 bases from V and 2 bases from J, the junction contained 4 bases not matched to a gene. The CDR3 extends over 15 amino acids. The germline CDR1 and CDR2 sequences are MDHEN and SYDVKM. CDR3 sequence: CASSHGTGGNYGYTF. CDR3 coding DNA: TGTGCCAGCAGTCATGGGACAGGGGGAAACTATGGCTACACCTTC.

This clonotype was picked up one time. The V and J genes are TRBV5-1 and TRBJ2-5, with 9 bases aligning to TRBD1. This CDR3 contains 16 residues. Germline trimming cut 4 bases from V and 5 bases from J; bases unmatched to any gene: 12. Germline-derived CDR1 and CDR2 are SGHRS and YFSETQ. CDR3 DNA: TGCGCCAGCAGCCCCTCCGGGACAGGGAAGTGGGAGACCCAGTACTTC. Encoded protein: CASSPSGTGKWETQYF. The entire variable domain, with the rest obtained from reference TRBV5-1 and TRBJ2-5, is as follows: KAGVTQTPRYLIKTRGQQVTLSCSPISGHRSVSWYQQTPGQGLQFLFEYFSETQRNKGNFPGRFSGRQFSNSRSEMNVSTLELGDSALYLCASSPSGTGKWETQYFGPGTRLLVL.

The V gene is TRBV5-1, the J gene TRBJ2-3; D uncertain. Germline V gives CDR1 SGHRS, CDR2 YFSETQ. V lost 0 bases to trimming and J lost 2 bases, with 13 bases between them. CDR3 length: 16 amino acids. The CDR3 bases are TGCGCCAGCAGCTTGGGAGCGCGCCTTACCACAGATACGCAGTATTTT. It yields the protein CASSLGARLTTDTQYF.

A remark on this clonotype: One base away lies a much larger clone, so this may be a sequencing read error. The chain links TRBV5-1 to TRBJ2-3; D not certain. There are 15 residues in the CDR3. Germline V gene sequence: CDR1 SGHRS, CDR2 YFSETQ. The CDR3: CPSSWVGSRTDTQYF. The CDR3 DNA reads TGCCCCAGCAGCTGGGTTGGCAGTCGCACAGATACGCAGTATTTT.

This clonotype has a handful of counts. This rearrangement joins TRBV29-1 to TRBJ2-1; D is possibly TRBD2 (6 bases). From germline, CDR1 is SQVTM and CDR2 ANQGSEA. The CDR3 extends over 17 amino acids. Trimming pared 5 bases from V and 3 bases from J, leaving 23 bases between. For the CDR3, the DNA is TGCAGCGTTTCAGCAGGGAGCGGGCTAAGGAACTACAATGAGCAGTTCTTC. Its protein product is CSVSAGSGLRNYNEQFF.

V is TRBV6-2 or TRBV6-3 and J is TRBJ2-1; D not resolved. Trimming cost V 10 bases and J 3 bases, with 16 bases left between them. Looked up from germline, CDR1 is MNHEY and CDR2 is SVGEGT. The CDR3 extends over 14 amino acids. DNA of the CDR3: TGTGCCACCCTGGGCGGAGAGGTCTACAATGAGCAGTTCTTC. It translates to CATLGGEVYNEQFF.

This clonotype occurred a few times. The chain combines TRBV7-9 with TRBJ1-1; no clear D. With 10 bases removed from V and 11 bases from J, the gap between germline ends came to 26 bases. This CDR3 has 14 amino acids. Germline loops: CDR1 SEHNR, CDR2 FQNEAQ (reference sequence). CDR3 amino acids: CATKPPQVSTWAFF. CDR3 in DNA: TGTGCCACCAAACCTCCCCAGGTTTCCACGTGGGCTTTCTTT.

The table lists this clonotype with a few counts. The chain uses TRBV20-1 and TRBJ1-2; D possibly corresponds to TRBD1 (5 bases). V was pared by 2 bases and J by 2 bases, with 15 bases between. The CDR3 contains 15 residues. CDR1 and CDR2 from the germline V gene are DFQATT and SNEGSKA (reference sequence). The CDR3 nucleotides read TGCAGTGCTAGACGAGGGGTCCTGAACAACTATGGCTACACCTTC. This gives the protein CSARRGVLNNYGYTF.

The V and J genes are TRBV5-1 and TRBJ2-1; TRBD2 matches 12 bases. V gave up 3 bases and J gave up 7 bases; unmatched junction bases: 8. The CDR3 consists of 16 residues. CDR1 SGHRS and CDR2 YFSETQ come from the germline V gene. In DNA, the CDR3 is TGCGCCAGCAGCTGGGCTAGCGGGAGGGCCGGGAATGAGCAGTTCTTC. Translated, it gives CASSWASGRAGNEQFF.

CDR3 coding DNA: TGTGCCAGCAGTCCCTTCAGAACTGGGGCCAACGTCCTGACTTTC. It specifies CASSPFRTGANVLTF. The chain uses TRBV6-2 or TRBV6-3 and TRBJ2-6; D is unresolved. The CDR3 covers 15 residues. CDR1 and CDR2 (germline): MNHEY, SVGEGT. V lost 5 bases and J lost 2, with 10 bases in between.

The chain carries TRBV18 and TRBJ1-1, with unresolved D. The CDR3 sequence is 13 residues long. The V end lost 1 base, the J end lost 7 bases, and 10 bases lay between the germline ends. The germline V gene encodes CDR1 KGHSH and CDR2 LQKENI. The CDR3 DNA reads TGTGCCAGCTCACCACTTGGTACTAATGAAGCTTTCTTT. It specifies CASSPLGTNEAFF.

In its sample, this clonotype was seen a few times. V gene TRBV24-1 combines with J gene TRBJ2-5, with 9 bases identical to TRBD2. CDR3 length: 20 residues. Germline assignment: CDR1 KGHDR and CDR2 SFDVKD. The junction had 13 bases not matched to a gene; V was cut back by 0 bases and J by 0 bases. CDR3 protein: CATSDLLNRRIAGDQETQYF. The DNA for the CDR3 is TGTGCCACCAGTGATTTGCTCAATAGGAGAATAGCGGGGGACCAAGAGACCCAGTACTTC.

This clonotype appeared a few times. The rearrangement links TRBV12-3 or TRBV12-4 to TRBJ2-7; D gene unclear. V dropped 3 bases and J dropped 2 bases, with 11 bases sitting between them. The CDR3 loop spans 14 amino acids. CDR3 nucleotide sequence: TGTGCCAGCAGTTTTGTTCTGGGTCCCTACGAGCAGTACTTC. Encoded protein: CASSFVLGPYEQYF.

The gene calls are TRBV18 and TRBJ1-5; D is uncertain. The germline V gene has CDR1 KGHSH and CDR2 LQKENI. Trimming removed 0 bases from V and 0 bases from J, with 3 bases in between. The CDR3 consists of 14 residues. The CDR3 sequence: CASSPPNSNQPQHF. Here the CDR3 DNA reads TGTGCCAGCTCACCACCGAATAGCAATCAGCCCCAGCATTTT.

J is TRBJ2-6 and V is TRBV10-3; 9 bases fit TRBD1. Germline loops: CDR1 ENHRY, CDR2 SYGVKD. V lost 5 bases and J lost 2; bases outside the gene matches: 4. The length of the CDR3 is 16 residues. CDR3: CAISLTGGAGANVLTF. The CDR3 nucleotides read TGTGCCATCAGTCTGACAGGGGGAGCTGGGGCCAACGTCCTGACTTTC.

This clonotype was counted ten times or more. The chain links TRBV5-1 to TRBJ2-5; D not resolved. The CDR3 is 14 amino acids. Germline loops: CDR1 SGHRS, CDR2 YFSETQ. Trimming pared 4 bases from V and 2 bases from J, leaving 12 bases between. As DNA, the CDR3 is TGCGCCAGCAGCGCCCCCAACATTCAAGAGACCCAGTACTTC. This translates into CASSAPNIQETQYF.

This clonotype came up a few times. The chain recombines TRBV6-1 with TRBJ2-7, with D perhaps being TRBD1 or TRBD2 (5 bases each). CDR1 MNHNS and CDR2 SASEGT come from the germline V gene. The CDR3 spans 15 residues. V shed 6 bases and J shed 6 bases, with 21 bases lying between them. The CDR3 region is CASSRIGTQGSEQYF. Here the CDR3 DNA reads TGTGCCAGCAGCCGAATCGGGACCCAGGGCTCCGAGCAGTACTTC.

This chain connects TRBV3-1 to TRBJ1-2, with 7 bases lining up with TRBD1. Trimming removed 2 bases from V and 8 bases from J; junction bases left unmatched: 5. Germline CDR1 and CDR2: LGHDT and YNNKEL (reference sequence). The CDR3 length is 13 residues. In DNA, the CDR3 is TGTGCCAGCAGCCAATACAGGGGAGCGGGCTACACCTTC. Translation gives CASSQYRGAGYTF.

The rearrangement uses TRBV7-8 and TRBJ2-1; D may match TRBD1 or TRBD2 (5 bases each). The CDR3 consists of 15 residues. Trimming cost V 3 bases and J 5 bases, with 14 bases left between them. The germline CDR1 and CDR2 sequences are SGHVS and FQNEAQ. The CDR3 sequence: CASSLRGGFNNEQFF. The CDR3 region has the DNA TGTGCCAGCAGCTTGAGGGGTGGTTTTAACAATGAGCAGTTCTTC.

The rearrangement uses TRBV11-2 and TRBJ1-1; possibly TRBD1 for D (5 bases). Germline V gives CDR1 SGHAT, CDR2 FQNNGV. Trimming pared 0 bases from V and 6 bases from J, leaving 8 bases between. The CDR3 has 13 amino acids. As DNA, the CDR3 is TGTGCCAGCAGCTTAGAAAGGGGCGCTGAAGCTTTCTTT. Translation gives CASSLERGAEAFF.